Reported below is one T cell receptor beta chain. TCRdb keeps only in-frame clones here, not all; method: immunoSEQ multiplex PCR. The sample includes fewer than 250,000 clones, under 90% of them seen just once. J was trimmed by 8 bases and V by 3 bases; bases with no gene match: 2. Looked up from germline, CDR1 is SGDLS and CDR2 is YYNGEE. This CDR3 region has 12 residues. This sample is drawn from a study of blood T cell repertoires in COVID-19. On the study more broadly: T cells, B-cell-depleted T cells, or PBMCs supplied cDNA or gDNA.

Sequenced input: peripheral blood. The source of this sequence is a human donor in a cohort sampled during active COVID-19. The V and J genes are TRBV9 and TRBJ2-3, with TRBD2 matching over 8 bases. CDR3 coding DNA: TGTGCCAGCAGCGGTAGCGGGGTTACGCAGTATTTT. Residues: CASSGSGVTQYF.